This passage covers 12 T cell receptor beta chains from one sample sequenced in a study of blood T cell repertoires in COVID-19. The repertoire was sequenced with immunoSEQ multiplex PCR; TCRdb's copy has only in-frame clones and lacks some. The sample yields about 200,000 clones, 70% to 85% seen once. The sequenced material came from peripheral blood. The origin of the receptors is a human donor in a cohort sampled during active COVID-19.

This clone was counted only a few times. The chain joins TRBV27 to TRBJ2-1; 8 positions agree with TRBD2. The CDR3 is 16 residues long. The V gene's germline CDR1 is MNHEY and CDR2 SMNVEV (reference sequence). The V gene end was trimmed by 5 bases and the J gene end by 4 bases; junction bases not matched to a gene: 10. The DNA of the CDR3 is TGTGCCAGCAGTCGTTATAGCGGGACAACATACAATGAGCAGTTCTTC. It translates to CASSRYSGTTYNEQFF.

The gene calls are TRBV18 and TRBJ2-5; TRBD1 matches 7 bases. From germline, CDR1 is KGHSH and CDR2 LQKENI. The CDR3 is 16 amino acids. With 5 bases clipped from V and 0 bases from J, the junction kept 9 bases outside the gene matches. The CDR3 nucleotides read TGTGCCAGCTCATCCCGAGGGGGCTTGTACCAAGAGACCCAGTACTTC. It translates to CASSSRGGLYQETQYF.

The rearrangement uses TRBV3-1 (or the pseudogene TRBV3-2) and TRBJ1-1; 7 bases align to TRBD1. Losses at the gene ends were 2 bases for V and 4 bases for J; bases not matched to a gene: 4. Germline values: CDR1 LGHDT, CDR2 YNNKEL (reference sequence). The CDR3 sequence is 14 residues long. The CDR3 here is CASSQRDRATEAFF. The CDR3 bases are TGTGCCAGCAGCCAAAGAGACAGGGCCACTGAAGCTTTCTTT.

This clone was detected once. The chain has TRBV12-3 or TRBV12-4 and TRBJ2-7, with D perhaps matching TRBD2 (6 bases). This CDR3 contains 13 residues. V lost 6 bases and J 5 bases, leaving 14 bases between the germline ends. The CDR3 loop reads CASSGGPADEQYF. CDR3 nucleotide sequence: TGTGCCAGCAGCGGAGGGCCCGCCGACGAGCAGTACTTC.

The chain is built from TRBV2 and TRBJ2-7, with TRBD1 identical over 10 bases. Trimming removed 4 bases from V and 4 bases from J; junction bases left unmatched: 4. The germline gives CDR1 SNHLY, CDR2 FYNNEI. This CDR3 comprises 14 residues. The CDR3 DNA reads as TGTGCCAGCAGTGGACAGGGGGCTCCTTACGAGCAGTACTTC. Its protein product is CASSGQGAPYEQYF. Based on the CDR3 plus reference TRBV2 and TRBJ2-7, the full variable domain is EPEVTQTPSHQVTQMGQEVILRCVPISNHLYFYWYRQILGQKVEFLVSFYNNEISEKSEIFDDQFSVERPDGSNFTLKIRSTKLEDSAMYFCASSGQGAPYEQYFGPGTRLTVT.

V usage is TRBV5-1 and J usage is TRBJ2-3; D gene uncertain. The V end lost 5 bases, the J end lost 2 bases, and 9 bases lay between the germline ends. From germline, CDR1 is SGHRS and CDR2 YFSETQ. This CDR3 region has 13 residues. CDR3 sequence reads: CASRTPTTDTQYF. CDR3 in DNA: TGCGCCAGCAGGACTCCTACCACAGATACGCAGTATTTT.

The genes are TRBV19 and TRBJ1-5, with a weak D call TRBD1 (5 bases). The V end lost 6 bases, the J end lost 3 bases, and 15 bases lay between the germline ends. This CDR3 is built from 15 residues. CDR1 is LNHDA and CDR2 is SQIVND in the germline V gene (reference sequence). The DNA of the CDR3 is TGTGCCAGTAGAACGGACCGGGGGGACAATCAGCCCCAGCATTTT. Translation gives CASRTDRGDNQPQHF.

The chain employs TRBV5-1 and TRBJ2-7, with TRBD2 matching 9 bases. This CDR3 has 16 residues. Germline V gene data show CDR1 as SGHRS and CDR2 as YFSETQ. V shed 0 bases, J shed 7 bases, and the junction held 11 bases outside the gene matches. In nucleotides, the CDR3 is TGCGCCAGCAGCTTGGGGACCGGGACTAGCAGAGGGGAGCAGTACTTC. Translated: CASSLGTGTSRGEQYF.

The J gene is TRBJ2-3, the V gene TRBV11-2; 10 nucleotides align to TRBD1. Germline V CDR1 and CDR2: SGHAT, FQNNGV. This CDR3 region has 16 residues. Losses at the gene ends were 3 bases for V and 4 bases for J; bases not matched to a gene: 7. The DNA for the CDR3 is TGTGCCAGCAGCTTCGAGACAGGGGGCTCGGCAGATACGCAGTATTTT. Translated, it gives CASSFETGGSADTQYF.

This chain links TRBV7-9 with TRBJ1-1, with 7 bases fitting TRBD1. After removal of 5 bases from V and 0 bases from J, the junction contained 12 bases not matched to a gene. This CDR3 has 17 residues. Germline V CDR1 and CDR2: SEHNR, FQNEAQ (reference sequence). The CDR3, as DNA: TGTGCCAGCAGCCTACTTGACAGGGATTTAATGAACACTGAAGCTTTCTTT. It is translated as CASSLLDRDLMNTEAFF.

The V call is TRBV27, the J call TRBJ2-1; 8 bases line up with TRBD2. Trimming at V came to 5 bases and at J to 7 bases, leaving 10 bases not matched to a gene. This CDR3 contains 15 residues. Looked up from germline, CDR1 is MNHEY and CDR2 is SMNVEV (reference sequence). CDR3 amino acids: CASSPFGGRFNEQFF. CDR3 in DNA: TGTGCCAGCAGTCCCTTTGGCGGGAGGTTTAATGAGCAGTTCTTC.

The rearrangement links TRBV5-1 to TRBJ2-5; a possible D gene is TRBD2 (6 bases). V was clipped by 2 bases and J by 0 bases, with 14 bases between them. Germline V gives CDR1 SGHRS, CDR2 YFSETQ. CDR3 length: 16 amino acids. CDR3 nucleotides: TGCGCCAGCAGCTTCCGATGGCGGGACCACCAAGAGACCCAGTACTTC. It specifies CASSFRWRDHQETQYF.